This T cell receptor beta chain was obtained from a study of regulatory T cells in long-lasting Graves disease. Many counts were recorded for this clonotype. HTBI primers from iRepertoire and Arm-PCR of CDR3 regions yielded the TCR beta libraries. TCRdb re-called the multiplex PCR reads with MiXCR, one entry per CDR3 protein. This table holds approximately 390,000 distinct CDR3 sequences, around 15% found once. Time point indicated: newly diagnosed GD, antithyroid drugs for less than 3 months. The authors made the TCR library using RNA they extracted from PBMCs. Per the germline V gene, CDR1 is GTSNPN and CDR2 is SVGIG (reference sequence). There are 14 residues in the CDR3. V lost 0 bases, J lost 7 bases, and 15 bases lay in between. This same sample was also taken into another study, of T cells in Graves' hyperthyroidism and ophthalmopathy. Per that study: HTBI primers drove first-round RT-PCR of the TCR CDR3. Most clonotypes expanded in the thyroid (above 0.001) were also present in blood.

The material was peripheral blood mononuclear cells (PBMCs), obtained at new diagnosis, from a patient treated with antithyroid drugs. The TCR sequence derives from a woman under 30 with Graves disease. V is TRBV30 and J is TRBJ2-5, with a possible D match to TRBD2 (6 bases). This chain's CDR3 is CAWSVLRDGGTQYF. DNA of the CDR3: TGTGCCTGGAGTGTACTAAGGGACGGGGGGACCCAGTACTTC.